This TCR beta chain was retrieved from a study of T cell responses to AZD1222 COVID-19 vaccine. As concerns this clone: Its antigen is currently unknown.

Clones were sequenced by immunoSEQ multiplex PCR, and TCRdb holds only the in-frame ones, with some missing. The sample lists approximately 210,000 clones; 90% to 95% were seen once. The V end was cut by 2 bases, the J end by 7 bases, with 10 bases between. There are 14 residues in the CDR3. Germline CDR1 and CDR2: SGDLS and YYNGEE. Overall study findings and caveats: CD4 TCRs covered the whole spike, strongest at regions 160-218 and 743-854. A rise in Spike-specific TCR breadth and depth followed two AZD1222 doses. Repertoire sampling happened only post peak T cell response.

The chain combines TRBV9 with TRBJ1-6; possible D gene TRBD1, 5 bases. The source is an adult who received the MenACWY meningococcal vaccine as a control. The sequenced sample was peripheral blood, obtained 28 days after the second dose of the MenACWY control vaccine. CDR3 in amino acids: CASSVGGENSPLHF. The CDR3 DNA is TGTGCCAGCAGCGTTGGAGGGGAGAATTCACCCCTCCACTTT.